This passage covers 20 T cell receptor beta chains from one sample sequenced in a study of shared clonotypes between healthy human individuals. Measured with immunoSEQ multiplex PCR; TCRdb has only the in-frame clones, and not every one. The sample contains 1.4 million to 1.5 million clones, more than 95% of which appear only once. The specimen was naive CD4+ T cells sorted from blood. The subset: CD45RA+ positively selected. These receptors were collected from a man aged 25-40 years in good health.

This clone was found once. J is TRBJ2-7 and V is TRBV5-1; TRBD1 aligns across 9 bases. This CDR3 contains 17 residues. Trimming at V came to 0 bases and at J to 2 bases, leaving 9 bases not matched to a gene. CDR1 is SGHRS, CDR2 YFSETQ, per germline. The CDR3 sequence is CASSLAIGGQGAYEQYF. CDR3 coding DNA: TGCGCCAGCAGCTTGGCCATCGGGGGACAGGGAGCCTACGAGCAGTACTTC.

This clone was observed a single time. The chain is built from TRBV11-3 and TRBJ2-7; TRBD2 is a possible D gene (5 bases). V was shortened by 7 bases and J by 4 bases, with 14 bases between the two germline ends. The CDR3 extends over 13 amino acids. Looked up from germline, CDR1 is SGHNT and CDR2 is YENEEA. CDR3 in DNA: TGTGCCAGCAAAACTAGAGTTCCATACGAGCAGTACTTC. Its protein product is CASKTRVPYEQYF. The whole variable domain, filled in from reference TRBV11-3 and TRBJ2-7, reads EAGVVQSPRYKIIEKKQPVAFWCNPISGHNTLYWYLQNLGQGPELLIRYENEEAVDDSQLPKDRFSAERLKGVDSTLKIQPAELGDSAVYLCASKTRVPYEQYFGPGTRLTVT.

The chain uses TRBV5-1 and TRBJ2-7; TRBD1 matches 7 bases. With V trimmed by 0 bases and J by 4 bases, 7 bases remained unmatched. CDR3 length: 15 amino acids. Germline loops: CDR1 SGHRS, CDR2 YFSETQ. CDR3 coding DNA: TGCGCCAGCAGCTTGGGACAGGGTTTTATTTACGAGCAGTACTTC. Its protein is CASSLGQGFIYEQYF.

This chain uses TRBV9 with TRBJ1-2, with D hard to call. The CDR3 has 12 amino acids. Trimming removed 0 bases from V and 11 bases from J, with 11 bases in between. Germline CDR1 reads SGDLS; CDR2 reads YYNGEE. DNA of the CDR3: TGTGCCAGCAGCGTAGTTGGCAGGTCGTACACCTTC. It specifies CASSVVGRSYTF.

This clone occurred a few times. The chain is built from TRBV10-3 and TRBJ1-1; unclear D gene. This CDR3 spans 11 amino acids. CDR1 and CDR2 (germline): ENHRY, SYGVKD. Trimming stripped 4 bases from V and 10 bases from J, with 10 bases between. This CDR3 is CAISGGDVAFF. The DNA for the CDR3 is TGTGCCATCAGTGGAGGAGACGTAGCTTTCTTT.

The CDR3 region is CASSLAGREAGEQYF. In DNA form, the CDR3 reads TGCGCCAGCAGCTTGGCCGGCAGGGAGGCAGGCGAGCAGTACTTC. V gene TRBV5-1 combines with J gene TRBJ2-7; the D gene is possibly TRBD2 (6 bases). The CDR3 sequence is 15 residues long. Trimming stripped 0 bases from V and 6 bases from J, with 16 bases between. The germline V gene has CDR1 SGHRS and CDR2 YFSETQ.

The chain links TRBV6-6 to TRBJ2-1; D is uncertain. This CDR3 is built from 12 residues. Per the germline V gene, CDR1 is MNHNY and CDR2 is SVGAGI (reference sequence). The V end was cut by 6 bases, the J end by 9 bases, with 12 bases between. CDR3 protein: CASSNRGGEQFF. The CDR3 DNA sequence: TGTGCCAGCAGCAATAGAGGTGGTGAGCAGTTCTTC.

The chain recombines TRBV2 with TRBJ1-1, with TRBD1 as a possible D gene (5 bases). V dropped 10 bases and J dropped 4 bases, with 16 bases sitting between them. The germline V gene encodes CDR1 SNHLY and CDR2 FYNNEI. The CDR3 totals 13 residues. Written as DNA, the CDR3 is TGTGCCACTAAACAGGATCTGACCACTGAAGCTTTCTTT. It codes for CATKQDLTTEAFF.

This chain uses TRBV2 with TRBJ2-1, with TRBD2 matching 12 bases. Germline CDR1 is SNHLY and CDR2 is FYNNEI. Trimming took 6 bases from V and 4 from J; bases not matched to a gene: 4. This CDR3 is 15 amino acids long. As DNA, the CDR3 is TGTGCCAGCAGCCCCGGGACTAGCGGGTACAATGAGCAGTTCTTC. Its translation: CASSPGTSGYNEQFF.

The rearrangement joins TRBV5-1 to TRBJ1-2; 7 bases line up with TRBD1. The CDR3 consists of 13 residues. The germline V gene encodes CDR1 SGHRS and CDR2 YFSETQ. The V segment lost 3 bases and the J segment 6 bases; nucleotides outside the gene matches: 5. Here the CDR3 DNA reads TGCGCCAGCAGCTCGACAGGGTTGGATGGCTACACCTTC. It yields the protein CASSSTGLDGYTF.

The CDR3 sequence: CATAVQETQYF. CDR3 nucleotide sequence: TGTGCCACAGCGGTTCAAGAGACCCAGTACTTC. The chain recombines TRBV7-9 with TRBJ2-5, with D possibly TRBD2 on 5 matching bases. Per the germline V gene, CDR1 is SEHNR and CDR2 is FQNEAQ (reference sequence). The CDR3 is 11 residues long. Trimming shortened V by 10 bases and J by 2 bases, and 8 bases separated the two germline ends.

The chain links TRBV5-4 to TRBJ2-5, with TRBD1 identical over 10 bases. Per the germline V gene, CDR1 is SGHNT and CDR2 is YYREEE (reference sequence). V lost 4 bases and J lost 4; bases outside the gene matches: 4. The CDR3 contains 14 residues. Here the CDR3 reads CASSTGQGVETQYF. The CDR3 DNA reads as TGTGCCAGCAGCACCGGACAGGGGGTAGAGACCCAGTACTTC. The full variable domain, with the rest looked up from reference TRBV5-4 and TRBJ2-5, is ETGVTQSPTHLIKTRGQQVTLRCSSQSGHNTVSWYQQALGQGPQFIFQYYREEENGRGNFPPRFSGLQFPNYSSELNVNALELDDSALYLCASSTGQGVETQYFGPGTRLLVL.

The chain couples TRBV5-6 to TRBJ2-5, with TRBD2 identical over 9 bases. The CDR3 length is 16 residues. From germline, CDR1 is SGHDT and CDR2 YYEEEE. J gave up 8 bases and V 0 bases, and 11 bases lay outside the gene matches. CDR3 sequence (DNA): TGTGCCAGCAGCTTGGAATTTTCTCTAGCGGGAAGTACCCAGTACTTC. Translated, it gives CASSLEFSLAGSTQYF.

The sample holds one count of this clone. J is TRBJ2-7 and V is TRBV6-5; 7 positions agree with TRBD2. V was pared by 6 bases and J by 6 bases, with 8 bases of the junction left unmatched. This CDR3 comprises 13 residues. Germline-derived CDR1 and CDR2 are MNHEY and SVGAGI. CDR3 bases: TGTGCCAGCAGGATATCGGGGAGGGGCGAGCAGTACTTC. It yields the protein CASRISGRGEQYF.

The V gene is TRBV27, the J gene TRBJ2-1; D tentatively fits TRBD1 or TRBD2 (5 bases each). The V end was cut by 5 bases, the J end by 0 bases, with 14 bases between. Germline V gives CDR1 MNHEY, CDR2 SMNVEV (reference sequence). This CDR3 contains 16 residues. The CDR3, as DNA: TGTGCCAGCAGTCCGAAGGGGACCTACTCCTACAATGAGCAGTTCTTC. Its translation: CASSPKGTYSYNEQFF.

This rearrangement joins TRBV4-1 to TRBJ1-1; 9 bases agree with TRBD1. Germline CDR1 reads MGHRA; CDR2 reads YSYEKL. The V and J ends lost 4 bases and 8 bases, in that order; junction bases with no gene match: 11. The CDR3 covers 15 residues. CDR3 region: CASSPQPGQGTEAFF. The CDR3 DNA reads as TGCGCCAGCAGCCCACAGCCGGGACAGGGAACCGAAGCTTTCTTT.

The gene calls are TRBV6-1 and TRBJ2-5; a possible D gene is TRBD2 (5 bases). The V end lost 8 bases, the J end lost 5 bases, and 15 bases lay between the germline ends. Germline loops: CDR1 MNHNS, CDR2 SASEGT. The CDR3 has 13 residues. The CDR3 loop is CASARSTGETQYF. For the CDR3, the DNA is TGTGCCAGCGCCAGATCGACGGGGGAGACCCAGTACTTC.

The rearrangement joins TRBV6-1 to TRBJ1-5, with TRBD1 as a possible D gene (6 bases). This CDR3 spans 15 amino acids. Germline loops: CDR1 MNHNS, CDR2 SASEGT. V lost 5 bases and J 0 bases, leaving 11 bases between the germline ends. The CDR3 sequence is CASSLQGNSNQPQHF. The CDR3 DNA reads as TGTGCCAGCAGTTTACAGGGAAATAGCAATCAGCCCCAGCATTTT.

The genes are TRBV10-2 and TRBJ1-3, with TRBD1 matching 9 bases. Trimming at V came to 2 bases and at J to 5 bases, leaving 7 bases not matched to a gene. The CDR3 length is 16 residues. Germline V gene lookup returns CDR1 WSHSY and CDR2 SAAADI. The CDR3 sequence is CASSEPGQGVRNTIYF. The CDR3 nucleotides read TGCGCCAGCAGTGAGCCGGGACAGGGAGTGAGAAACACCATATATTTT.

This clone was counted a single time. The V and J genes are TRBV30 and TRBJ2-7, with D possibly TRBD2 on 6 matching bases. V lost 8 bases and J lost 2, with 13 bases in between. This CDR3 comprises 12 residues. Germline assignment: CDR1 GTSNPN and CDR2 SVGIG (reference sequence). CDR3 sequence: CAQVAGPYEQYF. CDR3 coding DNA: TGTGCCCAAGTCGCGGGACCCTACGAGCAGTACTTC.